Sequencing of this TCR beta chain was carried out in a study of control samples from healthy donors and cancer patients (TCRdb year 2020). Library creation used the immunoSEQ multiplex PCR assay. Held by TCRdb, this immuneACCESS table contains in-frame sequences only and omits some clones. Under half of the omission traces to an unresolved V gene where checked; the cause of the rest is unknown. The sample table lists 150,000 to 180,000 clones, around 95% of them with a count of one. Approximately 5.5% of the sample comes from the top ten. According to the germline V gene (reference sequence), CDR1 reads SEHNR and CDR2 reads FQNEAQ. For this chain, trimming is 5 bases at the V end and 7 bases at the J end, and the number of junction bases without a gene match is 10. The CDR3 covers 16 residues, taking in both the cysteine and the phenylalanine. The read is trimmed to its CDR3 DNA, 48 bases read in frame from base 1.

Details on this clone: The antigen this receptor binds is unknown. There are no base qualities to consult, and no much larger clone falls within one base.

The material sequenced was blood. The clonotype was recovered from a man aged 35-49 years in good health. The chain links TRBV7-9 with TRBJ1-6, with 8 central nucleotides matching TRBD1. CDR3 sequence: CASSTSRGRLNSPLHF. In nucleotide form, the sequence is TGTGCCAGCAGCACTTCCAGGGGGCGGCTCAATTCACCCCTCCACTTT.